This T cell receptor (beta chain) was recovered during a study of shared clonotypes between healthy human individuals. Study-wide context: CD8 memory received one plate per donor, CD8 naive two, CD4 memory three and CD4 naive three.

CDR1 is DFQATT and CDR2 is SNEGSKA in the germline V gene (reference sequence). There are 10 residues in the CDR3. The V and J ends lost 5 bases and 4 bases respectively, with 3 bases between them. There were only Caucasian adults among the donors, and all lived in Nashville, Tennessee. Produced via immunoSEQ multiplex PCR; TCRdb's table is partial and in-frame only. The repertoire holds over a million clones, with about 75% as singletons. The source material was memory CD4+ T cells sorted from blood. Specified subset: CD45RA-negative fraction. The J gene is TRBJ2-1, the V gene TRBV20-1, with unresolved D. The sequence was obtained from a man between 18 and 35 years old in good health. CDR3 bases: TGCAGTGCTCCTTACAATGAGCAGTTCTTC. Translating it yields CSAPYNEQFF.